This T cell receptor beta chain was found in a study of blood T cells in healthy people across ages. The use of a sample-barcoded 5' primer and a J-beta primer mix characterized a second PCR of roughly 6 to 11 cycles. TCRdb ran MiXCR on the 5' RACE reads and lists one entry per CDR3 protein. The data hold about 760,000 distinct CDR3 sequences, with more than 20% observed a single time. Study findings and constraints: Getting older went along with TCR beta diversity per million T cells dropping roughly linearly.

Samples each had at least 5.5 micrograms of total RNA extracted. A note on this clonotype: The antigen remains unidentified.

The germline V gene encodes CDR1 DFQATT and CDR2 SNEGSKA (reference sequence). CDR3 length: 11 amino acids. This same sample was also taken into another study, of T cells of mothers and their children. According to that study: From each mother came over 8.5 million TCR beta CDR3 reads, and from each child came 3 million to 3.5 million. Related mother-child pairs shared slightly more overlap than unrelated pairs, but the difference was non-significant.

The TCR comes from a boy aged 5-17 years in good health. The sample comprised blood. The chain carries TRBV20-1 and TRBJ1-2; no clear D. CDR3: CVPGGLRGYTF. CDR3 in DNA: TGCGTCCCTGGAGGGTTGAGGGGCTACACCTTC.